This T cell receptor (beta chain) was obtained from a study of T cells in localized non-small cell lung cancer. Study results and caveats: Sequencing, confined to only one tumor region, leaves heterogeneity possible. It was uninvolved adjacent lung that showed the highest T cell clonality, exceeding tumor. Paired adjacent lung recovered a median approximately 57 of the top 100 tumor clones. In the blood, greater T cell density corresponded to longer overall survival.

Comments on this clone: What it binds is unknown.

Clones were sequenced by immunoSEQ multiplex PCR, and TCRdb holds only the in-frame ones, with some missing. The sample carries roughly 30,000 clones, about nine tenths recorded once. Trimming stripped 7 bases from V and 4 bases from J, with 8 bases between. There are 13 residues in the CDR3. Germline assignment: CDR1 WSHSY and CDR2 SAAADI. The sequence was obtained from a woman aged 35 to 75 with stage I lung adenocarcinoma. The V gene is TRBV10-2, the J gene TRBJ1-6, with D perhaps TRBD1 (5 bases). Material: peripheral blood, obtained before any cancer treatment. CDR3 in DNA: TGCGCCAGCACGGGGGATTATAATTCACCCCTCCACTTT. Translated: CASTGDYNSPLHF.